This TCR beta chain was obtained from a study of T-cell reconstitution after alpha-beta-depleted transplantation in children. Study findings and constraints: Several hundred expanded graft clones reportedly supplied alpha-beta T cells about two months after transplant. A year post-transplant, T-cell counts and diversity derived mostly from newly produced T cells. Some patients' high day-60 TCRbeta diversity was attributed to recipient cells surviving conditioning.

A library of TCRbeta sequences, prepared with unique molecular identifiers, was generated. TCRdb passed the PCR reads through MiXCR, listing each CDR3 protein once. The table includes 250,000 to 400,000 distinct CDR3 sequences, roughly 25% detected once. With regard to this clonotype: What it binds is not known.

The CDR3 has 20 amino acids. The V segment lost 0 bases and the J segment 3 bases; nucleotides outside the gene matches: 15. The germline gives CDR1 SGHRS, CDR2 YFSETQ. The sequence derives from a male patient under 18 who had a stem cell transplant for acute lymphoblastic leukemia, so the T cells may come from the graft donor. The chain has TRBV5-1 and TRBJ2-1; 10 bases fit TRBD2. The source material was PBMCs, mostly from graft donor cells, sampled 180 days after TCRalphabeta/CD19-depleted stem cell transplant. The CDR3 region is CASSLARASGSPRIYNEQFF. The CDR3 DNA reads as TGCGCCAGCAGCTTGGCACGGGCTAGCGGGAGCCCTCGGATCTACAATGAGCAGTTCTTC.